These T cell receptor beta chains were read from a single sample in a study of CD8+ T cells in alopecia areata. The repertoire was sequenced with immunoSEQ multiplex PCR; TCRdb's copy has only in-frame clones and lacks some. The table has more than 100,000 clones, roughly 50% seen once. Sequenced: CD4+ T cells sorted from blood. All receptors come from a human donor in good health. The CDR3 runs from the conserved cysteine through the conserved F or W. D genes are given only for firm matches. Only part of the rows carry a size: once, few, many, or a class if the clone is expanded.

clone size: few
J gene: TRBJ1-5
V gene: TRBV18
D gene: TRBD1
CDR3 protein: CASSPGTGGDQPQHF
CDR3 DNA: TGTGCCAGCTCTCCGGGGACAGGGGGCGATCAGCCCCAGCATTTT

clone size: .
J gene: TRBJ2-1
V gene: TRBV7-2
D gene: TRBD2
CDR3 protein: CASSVLAGGRNEQFF
CDR3 DNA: TGTGCCAGCAGCGTGCTAGCGGGGGGCCGCAATGAGCAGTTCTTC

clone size: .
J gene: TRBJ2-5
V gene: TRBV30
D gene: TRBD1
CDR3 protein: CAWSVGTGLVQETQYF
CDR3 DNA: TGTGCCTGGAGTGTAGGGACAGGCCTCGTCCAAGAGACCCAGTACTTC

clone size: .
J gene: TRBJ1-5
V gene: TRBV25-1
D gene: .
CDR3 protein: CTDNLFNQPQHF
CDR3 DNA: TGTACCGATAACCTTTTTAATCAGCCTCAGCATTTT

clone size: .
J gene: TRBJ1-2
V gene: TRBV30
D gene: .
CDR3 protein: CAWSVDGSVGYTF
CDR3 DNA: TGTGCCTGGAGTGTGGACGGCTCTGTTGGCTACACCTTC

clone size: .
J gene: TRBJ2-4
V gene: TRBV5-1
D gene: .
CDR3 protein: CASSLGDEGNIQYF
CDR3 DNA: TGCGCCAGCAGCTTGGGGGATGAAGGGAACATTCAGTACTTC

clone size: .
J gene: TRBJ2-1
V gene: TRBV7-2
D gene: TRBD2
CDR3 protein: CASSFAGDLEQFF
CDR3 DNA: TGTGCCAGCAGCTTCGCGGGGGACCTTGAGCAGTTCTTC

clone size: .
J gene: TRBJ2-7
V gene: TRBV29-1
D gene: .
CDR3 protein: CSVKMDAASYEQYF
CDR3 DNA: TGCAGCGTCAAAATGGACGCCGCCTCCTACGAGCAGTACTTC

clone size: .
J gene: TRBJ1-6
V gene: TRBV28
D gene: .
CDR3 protein: CASTLGGSSYNSPLHF
CDR3 DNA: TGTGCCAGCACCCTAGGGGGGAGCTCCTATAATTCACCCCTCCACTTT

clone size: once
J gene: TRBJ2-7
V gene: TRBV13
D gene: TRBD1
CDR3 protein: CASSGNTGDYEQYF
CDR3 DNA: TGTGCCAGCAGCGGTAACACAGGGGACTACGAGCAGTACTTC

clone size: once
J gene: TRBJ1-6
V gene: TRBV2
D gene: .
CDR3 protein: CASKGQESPLHF
CDR3 DNA: TGTGCCAGCAAGGGACAAGAATCACCCCTCCACTTT

clone size: .
J gene: TRBJ1-1
V gene: TRBV7-9
D gene: .
CDR3 protein: CASSPPTGGSEAFF
CDR3 DNA: TGTGCCAGCAGCCCCCCCACAGGAGGGTCTGAAGCTTTCTTT

clone size: .
J gene: TRBJ1-1
V gene: TRBV29-1
D gene: .
CDR3 protein: CSVETAANTEAFF
CDR3 DNA: TGCAGCGTTGAAACGGCAGCGAACACTGAAGCTTTCTTT

clone size: .
J gene: TRBJ2-5
V gene: TRBV6-6
D gene: TRBD1
CDR3 protein: CASSSRDRGQETQYF
CDR3 DNA: TGTGCCAGCAGTTCCCGGGACAGGGGTCAAGAGACCCAGTACTTC

clone size: .
J gene: TRBJ1-2
V gene: TRBV5-1
D gene: .
CDR3 protein: CASSLGRNGDYGYTF
CDR3 DNA: TGCGCCAGCAGCTTGGGGCGGAACGGCGACTATGGCTACACCTTC

clone size: .
J gene: TRBJ1-2
V gene: TRBV9
D gene: .
CDR3 protein: CASSVATANYGYTF
CDR3 DNA: TGTGCCAGCAGCGTAGCTACAGCTAACTATGGCTACACCTTC

clone size: .
J gene: TRBJ2-6
V gene: TRBV5-6
D gene: .
CDR3 protein: CASSLRGSGANVLTF
CDR3 DNA: TGTGCCAGCAGCTTAAGGGGCTCTGGGGCCAACGTCCTGACTTTC

clone size: .
J gene: TRBJ1-1
V gene: TRBV18
D gene: TRBD1
CDR3 protein: CASSPLGTGLNTEAFF
CDR3 DNA: TGTGCCAGCTCACCTCTCGGGACAGGGTTGAACACTGAAGCTTTCTTT

clone size: .
J gene: TRBJ1-6
V gene: TRBV4-3
D gene: .
CDR3 protein: CASSQELPNSPLHF
CDR3 DNA: TGCGCCAGCAGCCAAGAGCTCCCGAATTCACCCCTCCACTTT